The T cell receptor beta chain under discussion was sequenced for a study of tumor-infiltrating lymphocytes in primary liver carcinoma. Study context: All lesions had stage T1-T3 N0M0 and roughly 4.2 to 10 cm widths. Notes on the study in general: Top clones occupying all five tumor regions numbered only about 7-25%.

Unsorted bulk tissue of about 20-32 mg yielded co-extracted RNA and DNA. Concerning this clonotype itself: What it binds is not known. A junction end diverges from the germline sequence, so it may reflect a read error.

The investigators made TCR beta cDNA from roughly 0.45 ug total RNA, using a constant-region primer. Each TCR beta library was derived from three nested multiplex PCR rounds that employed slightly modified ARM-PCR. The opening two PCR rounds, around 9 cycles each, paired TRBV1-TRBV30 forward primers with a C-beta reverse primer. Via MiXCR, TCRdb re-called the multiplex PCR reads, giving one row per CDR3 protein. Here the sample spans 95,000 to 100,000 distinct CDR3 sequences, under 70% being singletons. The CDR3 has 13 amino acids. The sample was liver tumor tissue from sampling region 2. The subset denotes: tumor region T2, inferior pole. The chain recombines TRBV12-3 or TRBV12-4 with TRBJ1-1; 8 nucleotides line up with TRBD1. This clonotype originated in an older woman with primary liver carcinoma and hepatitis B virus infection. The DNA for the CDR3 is TGTGCCACCAGTTTAGGACAGGGTGCGATGGCTTTCTTT. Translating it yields CATSLGQGAMAFF.